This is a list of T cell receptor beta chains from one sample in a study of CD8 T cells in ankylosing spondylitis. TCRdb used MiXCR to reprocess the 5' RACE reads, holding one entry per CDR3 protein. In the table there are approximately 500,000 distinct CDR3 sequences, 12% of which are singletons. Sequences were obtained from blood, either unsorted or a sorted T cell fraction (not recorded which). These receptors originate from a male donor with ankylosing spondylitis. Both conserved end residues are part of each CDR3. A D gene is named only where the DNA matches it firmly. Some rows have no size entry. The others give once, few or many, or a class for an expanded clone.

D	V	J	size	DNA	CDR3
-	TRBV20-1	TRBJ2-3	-	TGCAGTGCCAGAGGGGTTGATACGCAGTATTTT	CSARGVDTQYF
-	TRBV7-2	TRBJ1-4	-	TGTGCCAGCAGCTTAATAGGACGGGATGAAAAACTGTTTTTT	CASSLIGRDEKLFF
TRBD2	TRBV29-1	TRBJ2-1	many	TGCAGCGTTGATCTGGCTAGCGGGTACAATGAGCAGTTCTTC	CSVDLASGYNEQFF
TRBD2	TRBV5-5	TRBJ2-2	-	TGTGCCAGGGGCCCCCGGGGGGACACCGGGGAGCTGTTTTTT	CARGPRGDTGELFF
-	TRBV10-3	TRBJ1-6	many	TGTGCCATCAGTGATGGCACAGGAGTATATTCACCCCTCCACTTT	CAISDGTGVYSPLHF
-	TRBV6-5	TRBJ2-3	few	TGTGCCAGCAGTTACCTTCGGGGAGTGGGAGATACGCAGTATTTT	CASSYLRGVGDTQYF
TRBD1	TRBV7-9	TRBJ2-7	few	TGTGCCAGCAGCTCCCCCGGGACAGGGGTCCTCTACGAGCAGTACTTC	CASSSPGTGVLYEQYF
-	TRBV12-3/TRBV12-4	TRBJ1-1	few	TGTGCCAGCAGTTCGACGGACAGAGGGACTGAAGCTTTCTTT	CASSSTDRGTEAFF
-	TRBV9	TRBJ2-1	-	TGTGCCAGCAGCGTAGTCGGACTCCACAATGAGCAGTTCTTC	CASSVVGLHNEQFF
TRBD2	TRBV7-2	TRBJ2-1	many	TGTGCCAGCAGCTTAAAAGCGGGAGGGCCCTATGAGCAGTTCTTC	CASSLKAGGPYEQFF
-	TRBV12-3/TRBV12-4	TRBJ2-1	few	TGTGCCAGCAGCCTGCTAGGGGCGGCATACAATGAGCAGTTCTTC	CASSLLGAAYNEQFF
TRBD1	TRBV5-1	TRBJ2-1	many	TGCGCCAGCAGCCAAGACAGGGGGTTAGATGAGCAGTTCTTC	CASSQDRGLDEQFF
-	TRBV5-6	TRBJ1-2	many	TGTGCCAGCAGAACCGGGACATATGATGGCTACACCTTC	CASRTGTYDGYTF
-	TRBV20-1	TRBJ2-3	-	TGCAGTCCCCGACCCGGGGGTCCCGATACGCAGTATTTT	CSPRPGGPDTQYF
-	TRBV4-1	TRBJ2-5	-	TGCGCCAGCAGCCAAGATGCCGGGATGGGGCAAGAGACCCAGTACTTC	CASSQDAGMGQETQYF